This T cell receptor (beta chain) was identified during a study of Ad26.COV2.S vaccination and SARS-CoV-2 variants. Study-wide context: Participants got Ad26.COV2.S intramuscularly, once or twice 56 days apart.

This sample's treatment: about 20 received Ad26.COV2.S at low or high dose, single or two shots; roughly five received placebo; per-sample allocation not given. Sample collection was performed on day 63 after the first vaccine or placebo injection. The administered vaccine (an Ad26 vector) expressed Wuhan-strain SARS-CoV-2 spike. On this clone itself: Its target is unknown.

Using immunoSEQ multiplex PCR, the repertoire was profiled, and TCRdb retains in-frame clones only, with some absent. Here the sample spans 400,000 to 500,000 clones, roughly nine tenths being singletons. Study-wide results and limits: Spike-specific TCR breadth ran higher among vaccine recipients than placebo recipients.

This sample comprised peripheral blood, obtained in a trial of Ad26.COV2.S vaccine versus placebo. The sequence was obtained from a person between 18 and 65 years old who received the Ad26.COV2.S COVID-19 vaccine or a placebo.

CDR3 sequence (DNA): TGTGCCAGCACCTACACCGGGACAGGGGGAGAGCAGTACTTC. Residues: CASTYTGTGGEQYF. This chain joins TRBV7-9 and TRBJ2-7; TRBD1 agrees at 11 bases. Germline loops: CDR1 SEHNR, CDR2 FQNEAQ (reference sequence). Trimming took 7 bases from V and 7 from J; bases not matched to a gene: 9. The CDR3 consists of 14 residues. Looking up the rest from reference TRBV7-9 and TRBJ2-7 gives the full variable domain: DTGVSQNPRHKITKRGQNVTFRCDPISEHNRLYWYRQTLGQGPEFLTYFQNEAQLEKSRLLSDRFSAERPKGSFSTLEIQRTEQGDSAMYLCASTYTGTGGEQYFGPGTRLTVT.